Presented here are 5 T cell receptor beta chains from one specimen sequenced in a study of graft-versus-host responses after intestinal transplantation. The protocol was immunoSEQ multiplex PCR, while the TCRdb copy is restricted to in-frame clones and leaves out a portion. In the table there are roughly 40,000 clones, about 89% of which are singletons. The source was PBMCs, collected approximately 310 days after intestinal transplant. The receptor source for this set is a human patient who received an intestinal transplant, so some T cells may come from the graft donor.

The V call is TRBV6-1, the J call TRBJ1-3, with D tentatively TRBD1 (6 bases). Germline V gene data show CDR1 as MNHNS and CDR2 as SASEGT. The ends were cut back, 4 bases at V and 9 bases at J, with 22 bases in the middle. The CDR3 contains 16 residues. CDR3 sequence (DNA): TGTGCCAGCAGTGGGGGGCAGGCAAGTAGCCCAGGCACCATATATTTT. Translation: CASSGGQASSPGTIYF.

This chain uses TRBV11-2 with TRBJ2-4, with a tentative D call TRBD1 (6 bases). The CDR3 spans 17 residues. The V end was cut by 5 bases, the J end by 0 bases, with 17 bases between. Germline values: CDR1 SGHAT, CDR2 FQNNGV. The CDR3 sequence: CASSHGPDSLAKNIQYF. CDR3 in DNA: TGTGCCAGCAGCCACGGCCCGGACAGCCTAGCCAAAAACATTCAGTACTTC.

The J gene is TRBJ2-7, the V gene TRBV7-2, with D uncertain. V was clipped by 3 bases and J by 5 bases, with 14 bases between them. Germline V CDR1 and CDR2: SGHTA, FQGNSA. The CDR3 spans 14 residues. CDR3 nucleotides: TGTGCCAGCAGCTTCCGTGACTCCTCGGACGAGCAGTACTTC. It specifies CASSFRDSSDEQYF. The full variable domain, rest sourced from reference TRBV7-2 and TRBJ2-7, is GAGVSQSPSNKVTEKGKDVELRCDPISGHTALYWYRQSLGQGLEFLIYFQGNSAPDKSGLPSDRFSAERTGGSVSTLTIQRTQQEDSAVYLCASSFRDSSDEQYFGPGTRLTVT.

The gene calls are TRBV25-1 and TRBJ2-1; TRBD1 is a possible D gene (7 bases). Germline CDR1 reads MGHDK; CDR2 reads SYGVNS. This CDR3 comprises 15 residues. Between the trimmed V and J ends, which lost 5 bases and 1 base, there was a span of 12 bases. The CDR3 sequence: CASSSQGGSYNEQFF. Written as DNA, the CDR3 is TGTGCCAGCAGTTCCCAGGGGGGTTCCTACAATGAGCAGTTCTTC. The entire variable domain, with the rest obtained from reference TRBV25-1 and TRBJ2-1, is as follows: EADIYQTPRYLVIGTGKKITLECSQTMGHDKMYWYQQDPGMELHLIHYSYGVNSTEKGDLSSESTVSRIRTEHFPLTLESARPSHTSQYLCASSSQGGSYNEQFFGPGTRLTVL.

The chain joins TRBV30 to TRBJ2-3, with D unresolved. V gave up 0 bases and J gave up 1 base, with 14 bases separating them. The V gene's germline CDR1 is GTSNPN and CDR2 SVGIG (reference sequence). The length of the CDR3 is 16 residues. The CDR3 region is CAWSVPPGRGTDTQYF. The CDR3 nucleotides are TGTGCCTGGAGTGTACCCCCAGGCCGTGGCACAGATACGCAGTATTTT.